Presented here are 22 T cell receptor beta chains from one specimen sequenced in a study of early T cells in non-severe SARS-CoV-2 infection. TCRdb analysed the 5' RACE reads with MiXCR anew, one entry per CDR3 protein. This sample has about 60,000 distinct CDR3 sequences, with roughly 10% found just once. The sequenced material came from whole blood. Every receptor here comes from an adult who was a healthcare worker with PCR-confirmed SARS-CoV-2 infection or an uninfected control (not recorded which).

In this sample, this clonotype turned up many times. This chain connects TRBV4-1 to TRBJ1-5, with TRBD1 as a possible D gene (5 bases). The ends were cut back, 4 bases at V and 3 bases at J, with 7 bases in the middle. This CDR3 region has 13 residues. Germline V gives CDR1 MGHRA, CDR2 YSYEKL. The CDR3, as DNA: TGCGCCAGCAGCCGGGGGTCCAATCAGCCCCAGCATTTT. Its translation: CASSRGSNQPQHF.

This clonotype was observed at least ten times. This chain joins TRBV9 and TRBJ1-2; D is unclear. V gave up 0 bases and J gave up 1 base, with 4 bases separating them. This CDR3 contains 13 residues. Germline CDR1 SGDLS, CDR2 YYNGEE. The CDR3 loop is CASSVGDNYGYTF. CDR3 nucleotides: TGTGCCAGCAGCGTAGGGGATAACTATGGCTACACCTTC.

This clonotype was counted many times. This sequence joins TRBV5-1 and TRBJ2-3; D call uncertain. V was pared by 1 base and J by 5 bases, with 5 bases between. CDR1 and CDR2 (germline): SGHRS, YFSETQ. This CDR3 is built from 12 residues. This CDR3 is CASSLWRDTQYF. CDR3 bases: TGCGCCAGCAGCTTGTGGAGAGATACGCAGTATTTT.

V is TRBV3-1 and J is TRBJ2-1; tentatively, D is TRBD2 (7 bases). The CDR3 has 15 amino acids. CDR1 is LGHDT, CDR2 YNNKEL, per germline (reference sequence). With 4 bases removed from V and 6 bases from J, the gap between germline ends came to 16 bases. CDR3 in DNA: TGTGCCAGCAGCCCCCCCTCTAGGGGGGGCAATGAGCAGTTCTTC. It is translated as CASSPPSRGGNEQFF.

Many counts were recorded for this clonotype. The CDR3 is CASSGPGFKETQYF. As DNA, the CDR3 is TGCGCCAGCAGCGGACCGGGGTTCAAAGAGACCCAGTACTTC. This chain joins TRBV5-1 and TRBJ2-5, with D perhaps matching TRBD2 (5 bases). V lost 4 bases to trimming and J lost 3 bases, with 13 bases between them. Germline V lookup: CDR1 SGHRS, CDR2 YFSETQ. The CDR3 has 14 residues.

The V and J genes are TRBV7-2 and TRBJ2-1; 7 bases are shared with TRBD2. V lost 1 base, J lost 10 bases, and 4 bases stayed unmatched. The CDR3 covers 13 residues. The V gene's germline CDR1 is SGHTA and CDR2 FQGNSA. The chain's CDR3 is CASSLVQGLEQFF. CDR3 in DNA: TGTGCCAGCAGCTTAGTTCAGGGACTAGAGCAGTTCTTC. The whole variable domain, remainder taken from reference TRBV7-2 and TRBJ2-1, is GAGVSQSPSNKVTEKGKDVELRCDPISGHTALYWYRQSLGQGLEFLIYFQGNSAPDKSGLPSDRFSAERTGGSVSTLTIQRTQQEDSAVYLCASSLVQGLEQFFGPGTRLTVL.

CDR3 nucleotides: TGTGCCTGGAAATTCAAGGTCAACACTGAAGCTTTCTTT. It yields the protein CAWKFKVNTEAFF. This sequence joins TRBV30 and TRBJ1-1; no firm D call. Germline V gene lookup returns CDR1 GTSNPN and CDR2 SVGIG (reference sequence). The germline V and J ends were trimmed by 4 bases and 2 bases, with 11 bases remaining between them. There are 13 residues in the CDR3.

Concerning this clonotype: This may arise from a read error, as a much more abundant clone is one base away. V is TRBV27 and J is TRBJ1-5; TRBD1 is a possible D gene (5 bases). Germline CDR1 MNHEY, CDR2 SMNVEV (reference sequence). Trimming cost V 9 bases and J 0 bases, with 21 bases left between them. The CDR3 is 17 residues long. CDR3 in amino acids: CASSPGRYLYSNQPQHF. The CDR3 bases are TGTGCCAGTTCTCCGGGACGGTATCTGTATAGCAATCAGCCCCAGCATTTT.

The V and J genes are TRBV7-9 and TRBJ2-7; TRBD2 agrees at 11 bases. This CDR3 is built from 15 residues. V trimming: 5 bases; J trimming: 3 bases; junction bases outside the gene matches: 6. Germline assignment: CDR1 SEHNR and CDR2 FQNEAQ (reference sequence). CDR3 loop: CASSLDTSGSYEQYF. In DNA form, the CDR3 reads TGTGCCAGCAGCCTTGATACTAGCGGGAGCTACGAGCAGTACTTC.

This clonotype occurred many times. The chain couples TRBV27 to TRBJ2-7; no clear D gene. V lost 4 bases and J 2 bases, leaving 12 bases between the germline ends. Germline values: CDR1 MNHEY, CDR2 SMNVEV (reference sequence). The CDR3 totals 14 residues. The CDR3 DNA sequence: TGTGCCAGCAGTTCAGCGTTGGGCCCCTACGAGCAGTACTTC. Its protein is CASSSALGPYEQYF.

This clonotype has ten or more counts. V usage is TRBV24-1 and J usage is TRBJ2-5, with a weak D call TRBD2 (6 bases). The CDR3 is made up of 13 amino acids. CDR1 is KGHDR and CDR2 is SFDVKD in the germline V gene. The germline V and J ends were trimmed by 9 bases and 6 bases, with 16 bases remaining between them. The CDR3 region has the DNA TGTGCCACCGGGGACTCCACCTCTAAGACCCAGTACTTC. This gives the protein CATGDSTSKTQYF.

This clonotype was recorded many times. The rearrangement uses TRBV20-1 and TRBJ2-3, with 7 bases aligning to TRBD2. The germline gives CDR1 DFQATT, CDR2 SNEGSKA (reference sequence). V lost 2 bases, J lost 3 bases, and 5 bases stayed unmatched. The CDR3 extends over 14 amino acids. The CDR3: CSARPSGLTDTQYF. For the CDR3, the DNA is TGCAGTGCTAGACCTAGCGGTCTGACAGATACGCAGTATTTT.

This clonotype was counted many times. The V and J genes are TRBV5-1 and TRBJ2-1; D perhaps matches TRBD2 (6 bases). Trimming shortened V by 4 bases and J by 4 bases, and 9 bases separated the two germline ends. The CDR3 extends over 13 amino acids. Germline V gene data show CDR1 as SGHRS and CDR2 as YFSETQ. The CDR3 spells CASSPTSYNEQFF. CDR3 coding DNA: TGCGCCAGCAGCCCGACTAGTTACAATGAGCAGTTCTTC.

The rearrangement links TRBV9 to TRBJ2-1; D gene ambiguous. Germline V CDR1 and CDR2: SGDLS, YYNGEE. V dropped 0 bases and J dropped 3 bases, with 10 bases sitting between them. CDR3 length equals 15 residues. The CDR3 is CASSVGLVDYNEQFF. CDR3 bases: TGTGCCAGCAGCGTAGGGCTAGTCGACTACAATGAGCAGTTCTTC.

This clonotype came up many times. The chain employs TRBV27 and TRBJ2-1; weak D call: TRBD2 (5 bases). Germline CDR1 and CDR2: MNHEY and SMNVEV (reference sequence). Trimming took off 5 bases at V and 3 bases at J, with 11 bases between the two ends. The CDR3 consists of 14 residues. The CDR3 sequence: CASSPRDVYNEQFF. The CDR3, as DNA: TGTGCCAGCAGTCCACGGGATGTCTACAATGAGCAGTTCTTC.

This clonotype was seen many times. The chain employs TRBV7-2 and TRBJ1-1, with D possibly being TRBD1 (5 bases). Germline V gene data show CDR1 as SGHTA and CDR2 as FQGNSA. CDR3 length equals 13 residues. Between the trimmed V and J ends, which lost 2 bases and 5 bases, there was a span of 9 bases. CDR3 in DNA: TGTGCCAGCAGCTTAATGGGGGGGACTGAAGCTTTCTTT. It is translated as CASSLMGGTEAFF.

This clonotype occurred a few times. The chain combines TRBV4-2 with TRBJ1-2, with D unclear. The CDR3 runs to 15 residues. The germline V and J ends were trimmed by 7 bases and 4 bases, with 19 bases remaining between them. Germline V gives CDR1 LGHNA, CDR2 YNFKEQ. The CDR3 coding sequence is TGTGCCAGCACTTTAGATCAAGCGGAGGTCTATGGCTACACCTTC. Amino acids: CASTLDQAEVYGYTF.

V is TRBV12-3 or TRBV12-4 and J is TRBJ1-2; D is unresolved. The CDR3 is 15 amino acids. The V gene lost 6 bases and the J gene lost 2 bases, with 16 bases spanning the gap. CDR3 sequence (DNA): TGTGCCAGCAGGTACCACACAAGGGCCAACTATGGCTACACCTTC. Protein sequence: CASRYHTRANYGYTF.

In this sample, this clonotype turned up many times. The rearrangement links TRBV12-5 to TRBJ1-2; the D gene is possibly TRBD1 (6 bases). CDR1 LGHNT and CDR2 FRNRAP come from the germline V gene. V was pared by 3 bases and J by 8 bases, with 22 bases between. This CDR3 has 16 residues. The CDR3 is CASGFDRQALSGGYTF. The CDR3 DNA reads as TGTGCTAGTGGTTTTGATAGACAGGCCCTCTCTGGAGGCTACACCTTC.

This clonotype occurred a few times. The rearrangement links TRBV6-5 to TRBJ1-2; 9 bases line up with TRBD1. CDR1 is MNHEY, CDR2 SVGAGI, per germline. Unmatched junction bases numbered 6, after V lost 3 bases and J lost 4 bases. The CDR3 totals 15 residues. The CDR3 region is CASSYLGTGSYGYTF. The CDR3 bases are TGTGCCAGCAGTTATCTAGGGACAGGGTCCTATGGCTACACCTTC.

Turning to this clonotype: It may be a read error: a sequence one base away is much more abundant. The CDR3 loop is CRAWGSGASVLTF. The CDR3 coding sequence is TGCCGTGCATGGGGTTCTGGGGCCAGCGTCCTGACTTTC. This chain joins TRBV20-1 and TRBJ2-6; maybe TRBD1 (5 bases). CDR3 length: 13 residues. Germline V gene sequence: CDR1 DFQATT, CDR2 SNEGSKA (reference sequence).

This clonotype was picked up many times. The rearrangement joins TRBV30 to TRBJ1-1; D remains ambiguous. Germline V gene sequence: CDR1 GTSNPN, CDR2 SVGIG (reference sequence). The length of the CDR3 is 13 residues. V was cut by 4 bases and J by 0 bases, with 9 bases left in between. CDR3 sequence: CAWTVSMNTEAFF. Written as DNA, the CDR3 is TGTGCCTGGACAGTTTCCATGAACACTGAAGCTTTCTTT.